The 9 T cell receptor beta chains in this list originate from one sample, sequenced in a study of shared clonotypes between healthy human individuals. Clones were sequenced by immunoSEQ multiplex PCR, and TCRdb holds only the in-frame ones, with some missing. The sample carries roughly 480,000 clones, roughly 85% recorded once. Sequences were obtained from PBMCs. The receptors were sampled from a woman aged 40 to 50 in good health. Some clones in this sample may be carry-over from other donors' samples.

There are a few counts of this clone. The chain couples TRBV7-9 to TRBJ2-1; D not resolved. CDR3 length: 15 residues. Looked up from germline, CDR1 is SEHNR and CDR2 is FQNEAQ (reference sequence). V gave up 1 base and J gave up 5 bases, with 12 bases separating them. The CDR3 loop is CASSLVWDSHNEQFF. CDR3 sequence (DNA): TGTGCCAGCAGCTTAGTGTGGGATTCCCACAATGAGCAGTTCTTC.

The chain is built from TRBV25-1 and TRBJ2-2, with no clear D. The CDR3 loop spans 15 amino acids. Germline V gene data show CDR1 as MGHDK and CDR2 as SYGVNS. V dropped 2 bases and J dropped 0 bases, with 7 bases sitting between them. The CDR3 protein is CASSEPGTNTGELFF. For the CDR3, the DNA is TGTGCCAGCAGTGAACCAGGAACGAACACCGGGGAGCTGTTTTTT.

This chain links TRBV6-5 with TRBJ1-2, with a tentative D call TRBD1 (6 bases). The CDR3 length is 15 residues. Germline CDR1 and CDR2: MNHEY and SVGAGI. Trimming shortened V by 5 bases and J by 2 bases, and 15 bases separated the two germline ends. This chain's CDR3 is CASSLLPGQNYGYTF. The CDR3, as DNA: TGTGCCAGCAGTCTACTCCCCGGACAGAACTATGGCTACACCTTC.

V and J are TRBV10-3 and TRBJ1-3; D not resolved. The CDR3 covers 12 residues. The germline V gene has CDR1 ENHRY and CDR2 SYGVKD. The V end lost 11 bases, the J end lost 3 bases, and 11 bases lay between the germline ends. The CDR3 here is CAHYSGGNTIYF. CDR3 nucleotide sequence: TGTGCCCATTACTCTGGTGGAAACACCATATATTTT.

This clone has a handful of counts. The rearrangement links TRBV5-6 to TRBJ2-2, with 13 bases fitting TRBD2. The CDR3 is made up of 17 amino acids. In germline, CDR1 is SGHDT, CDR2 YYEEEE. J lost 5 bases, V lost 0 bases, and 4 bases had no gene match. The CDR3 protein is CASSLGGLAGWTGELFF. In DNA form, the CDR3 reads TGTGCCAGCAGCTTGGGGGGACTAGCGGGATGGACCGGGGAGCTGTTTTTT.

This rearrangement joins TRBV9 to TRBJ2-7; 8 positions agree with TRBD2. V lost 0 bases, J lost 5 bases, and 10 bases stayed unmatched. CDR3 length: 16 amino acids. Germline CDR1 is SGDLS and CDR2 is YYNGEE. In nucleotides, the CDR3 is TGTGCCAGCAGCGTAGGTAGCGGGATTATGTCCCACGAGCAGTACTTC. Amino acid sequence: CASSVGSGIMSHEQYF.

About this clone: A far larger clone is only one base removed, so a read error is likely. The rearrangement links TRBV15 to TRBJ2-5; D possibly corresponds to TRBD2 (7 bases). The DNA end is a closer match to TRBJ2-7, so the J assignment may be wrong. There are 16 residues in the CDR3. Germline assignment: CDR1 LNHNV and CDR2 YYDKDF (reference sequence). CDR3 sequence reads: CATSLQVRGPPYEQYF. For the CDR3, the DNA is TGTGCCACCAGCTTGCAAGTGCGGGGGCCACCCTACGAGCAGTACTTC.

The CDR3 nucleotides read TGTGCCAGCAGTTTAAACTATCCAGGTTTAATTGAAGCTTTCTTT. This encodes CASSLNYPGLIEAFF. V is TRBV28 and J is TRBJ1-1; D is undetermined. Germline CDR1 MDHEN, CDR2 SYDVKM. The CDR3 totals 15 residues. Trimming removed 2 bases from V and 7 bases from J, with 17 bases in between.

The J gene is TRBJ1-2, the V gene TRBV5-1; D is undetermined. V was shortened by 4 bases and J by 8 bases, with 15 bases between the two germline ends. CDR3 length: 13 residues. CDR1 and CDR2 (germline): SGHRS, YFSETQ. The DNA for the CDR3 is TGCGCCAGCAGCCTGGACGTTCCCTGGGGCTACACCTTC. Residues: CASSLDVPWGYTF.